The clone carrying this T cell receptor beta chain was found many times. Each TCR cDNA molecule carried a unique molecular identifier. TCRdb ran MiXCR on the 5' RACE reads and lists one entry per CDR3 protein. Among about 120,000 distinct CDR3 sequences listed, about 12% were seen once. The time point: blood at routine non-recurrence follow-up after resection. Whole RNA came from tumor, nontumor lung or frozen PBMC and was sequenced without being sorted. The CDR3 has 14 residues. Germline lookup yields CDR1 DFQATT and CDR2 SNEGSKA (reference sequence). Unmatched junction bases numbered 8, after V lost 6 bases and J lost 1 base. The sample comes from a study of spatial heterogeneity in lung cancer. In the study overall: The authors sequenced available follow-up PBMC samples, taken a median of around two years after resection. Detection consistently yielded more beta chains than alpha chains. More than eight raw reads, on average, carried each unique TCR and UMI combination.

The sample was PBMCs, taken at follow-up. The receptor's source is a male donor with early-stage non-small cell lung cancer. The rearrangement links TRBV20-1 to TRBJ2-5, with TRBD2 matching over 7 bases. The CDR3, as DNA: TGCAGTGCCCCTGGCGGGGGACTCCAAGAGACCCAGTACTTC. Protein sequence: CSAPGGGLQETQYF.